This TCR beta chain came from a study of blood T cell repertoires in COVID-19. For the study at large: Samples came from the United States, Italy and Spain, spanning acute and convalescent COVID-19.

This CDR3 region has 14 residues. Germline V lookup: CDR1 SGHTA, CDR2 FQGNSA. V shed 4 bases and J 9 bases; nucleotides not matched to a gene: 4. Per the original data handling: Reference gene primers were amplified, and this amplification served to estimate nucleated cell counts. Only in-frame clones appear in the TCRdb table, and some are missing; sequencing was by immunoSEQ multiplex PCR. D and trimming come from the DNA, and the V and J calls and clone size come from that table. This table has some 220,000 clones, 84% appearing once. This receptor was obtained from a man between 50 and 59 years old with active or convalescent COVID-19. The chain uses TRBV7-2 and TRBJ1-5; 12 bases fit TRBD1. Sequencing was done on a sample of peripheral blood. DNA of the CDR3: TGTGCCAGCAGCTCCGGGGACAGGGGGCCGCCCCAGCATTTT. Its translation: CASSSGDRGPPQHF.